These T cell receptor beta chains were read from a single sample in a study of blood T cell repertoires in COVID-19. Libraries were prepared by immunoSEQ multiplex PCR; TCRdb keeps only in-frame clonotypes and omits some of them. The profile shows 200,000 to 250,000 clones, roughly 84% of them singletons. Sequencing was performed on peripheral blood. The receptors were gathered from a woman of 80 years or more with COVID-19, enrolled during active disease. Both conserved end residues are part of each CDR3. A D gene is named only where the DNA matches it firmly. Part of the rows lack a size; the others show once, few, many or a class for expanded clones.

d_gene | abundance | j_gene | v_gene | CDR3nt | CDR3aa
TRBD1 | . | TRBJ1-2 | TRBV12-3/TRBV12-4 | TGTGCCAGCAGCCAGGACAGGGTCGGCGGCTACACCTTC | CASSQDRVGGYTF
. | . | TRBJ1-1 | TRBV6-2/TRBV6-3 | TGTGCCAGCAGTTCGACTCGACGTAAAGCTTTCTTT | CASSSTRRKAFF
TRBD2 | few | TRBJ2-7 | TRBV6-2/TRBV6-3 | TGTGCCAGCAGTTCCCCCCTGGGGGGGGAGTCCTACGAGCAGTACTTC | CASSSPLGGESYEQYF
TRBD1 | few | TRBJ1-1 | TRBV28 | TGTGCCAGCAGCCTCCGGACAGGCCAACGAAACCTCATGAACACTGAAGCTTTCTTT | CASSLRTGQRNLMNTEAFF
. | few | TRBJ2-2 | TRBV5-1 | TGCGCCAGCAGCAGCCGGGGGAACACCGGGGAGCTGTTTTTT | CASSSRGNTGELFF
. | . | TRBJ1-2 | TRBV4-2 | TGTGCCAGCAGCCAAGCAGAGGGAGGTTCGAACTATGGCTACACCTTC | CASSQAEGGSNYGYTF
. | few | TRBJ1-1 | TRBV2 | TGTGCCAGCAGTGTCTTGAACACTGAAGCTTTCTTT | CASSVLNTEAFF
TRBD1 | . | TRBJ1-2 | TRBV28 | TGTGCCAGCACCTCGGGAGGGACAGGGGGCGATGGCTACACCTTC | CASTSGGTGGDGYTF
. | . | TRBJ1-2 | TRBV6-5 | TGTGCCAGCAGACTGGAGGAGGGCAACTATGGCTACACCTTC | CASRLEEGNYGYTF
. | . | TRBJ2-3 | TRBV5-1 | TGCGCCAGCAGCTTGGCCGCCACAGCCACAGATGATACGCAGTATTTT | CASSLAATATDDTQYF
. | once | TRBJ1-5 | TRBV3-1/TRBV3-2 | TGTGCCAGCAGCCAAGAATATAGCAATCAGCCCCAGCATTTT | CASSQEYSNQPQHF
TRBD1 | once | TRBJ1-2 | TRBV2 | TGTGCCAGCTTTACAGGGGCTAACTATGGCTACACCTTC | CASFTGANYGYTF
. | . | TRBJ1-5 | TRBV7-9 | TGTGCCAGCAGCTTAGGCCCCGGGAGCAATCAGCCCCAGCATTTT | CASSLGPGSNQPQHF
TRBD2 | . | TRBJ2-2 | TRBV9 | TGTGCCAGCAGCGGAAGCCGTAGCGGGGGCAGGAACACCGGGGAGCTGTTTTTT | CASSGSRSGGRNTGELFF
. | . | TRBJ1-5 | TRBV5-1 | TGCGCCAGCAGCTTGGAAGGGGGAGGGAGGCAGCCCCAGCATTTT | CASSLEGGGRQPQHF
TRBD1 | . | TRBJ1-1 | TRBV27 | TGTGCCAGCAGTGCCTGGACAGGGAGAAGCGACACTGAAGCTTTCTTT | CASSAWTGRSDTEAFF